This T cell receptor (beta chain) came from a study of blood T cell repertoires in COVID-19. At the level of the study: Sites across the United States, Italy and Spain contributed samples from acute and convalescent COVID-19. PBMCs, B-cell-depleted T cells, or T cells provided the cDNA or gDNA that made up the material.

The authors' processing: Amplification with reference gene primers provided the estimates of nucleated cell counts. Using immunoSEQ multiplex PCR, the repertoire was profiled, and TCRdb retains in-frame clones only, with some absent. V and J calls and clone size are copied from that table; D and trimming were computed from the DNA. Found here are roughly 330,000 clones, roughly 87% of them singletons; the top ten hold 9.9%. Patients from Seattle were sampled longitudinally, starting during active infection. Trimming removed 1 base from V and 2 bases from J, with 17 bases in between. Germline assignment: CDR1 SGDLS and CDR2 YYNGEE. The CDR3 length is 17 residues.

V usage is TRBV9 and J usage is TRBJ2-3; possible D gene TRBD1, 6 bases. The source is a man younger than 45 with COVID-19, enrolled during active disease. Sequenced: peripheral blood. DNA of the CDR3: TGTGCCAGCAGCGTACTCTCTTCCGGGACATTCACAGATACGCAGTATTTT. This translates into CASSVLSSGTFTDTQYF.